Below, 26 T cell receptor beta chains from the same sample are listed, as sequenced in a study of cytotoxic CD8 clonotypes in ibrutinib-treated CLL. Sequencing used immunoSEQ multiplex PCR; TCRdb keeps in-frame clones, though not all of them. The repertoire holds about 89,000 clones, with more than 75% as singletons. This material consisted of PBMCs, taken after 12 months of ibrutinib treatment. These receptors originate from a human donor with chronic lymphocytic leukemia.

The rearrangement uses TRBV2 and TRBJ2-3; TRBD2 aligns across 7 bases. The ends lost 7 bases at V and 2 bases at J; junction bases unmatched: 15. CDR3 length equals 17 residues. Germline values: CDR1 SNHLY, CDR2 FYNNEI. The CDR3 sequence: CASINAPPGGLTDTQYF. The CDR3 DNA follows: TGTGCCAGCATCAACGCCCCCCCGGGGGGACTCACAGATACGCAGTATTTT.

The chain joins TRBV4-2 to TRBJ2-5; no clear D. CDR1 and CDR2 (germline): LGHNA, YNFKEQ. V was cut by 0 bases and J by 5 bases, with 4 bases left in between. CDR3 length: 12 residues. The CDR3 reads CASSQDQETQYF. CDR3 sequence (DNA): TGTGCCAGCAGCCAAGATCAGGAGACCCAGTACTTC.

This sequence joins TRBV6-1 and TRBJ2-7; 8 bases are shared with TRBD1. V was clipped by 10 bases and J by 0 bases; unmatched bases: 2. The CDR3 covers 12 residues. Germline CDR1 reads MNHNS; CDR2 reads SASEGT. CDR3 region: CANGQGSYEQYF. Here the CDR3 DNA reads TGTGCCAACGGACAGGGCTCCTACGAGCAGTACTTC.

The chain uses TRBV10-1 and TRBJ1-3; D gene unclear. Between the trimmed V and J ends, which lost 6 bases and 4 bases, there was a span of 13 bases. From germline, CDR1 is WNHNN and CDR2 SYGVQD (reference sequence). The CDR3 covers 14 residues. DNA of the CDR3: TGCGCCAGCAGAGGCCCCCAACACGGAAACACCATATATTTT. This sequence encodes CASRGPQHGNTIYF.

The V gene is TRBV12-1, the J gene TRBJ1-1; the table's D call, TRBD1, has no DNA check behind it. TRBV12-1 is assigned pseudogene status. The CDR3 totals 16 residues. The CDR3 region is CASSFSEPTGNTEAFF. The CDR3 DNA sequence: TGTGCCAGCAGCTTCTCCGAGCCTACAGGGAACACTGAAGCTTTCTTT.

The V call is TRBV28, the J call TRBJ2-4, with D maybe TRBD1 (8 bases). Trimming cost V 4 bases and J 9 bases, with 10 bases left between them. Germline V CDR1 and CDR2: MDHEN, SYDVKM. This CDR3 contains 12 residues. CDR3 bases: TGTGCCAGCAGTTACAGGGGGGGCATTCAGTACTTC. Translating it yields CASSYRGGIQYF.

In DNA form, the CDR3 reads TGTGCCAGCCTTCCCTTTGTTGGAGGTCAGCCCCAGCATTTT. Protein: CASLPFVGGQPQHF. The chain links TRBV5-5 to TRBJ1-5, with unresolved D. Germline assignment: CDR1 SGHKS and CDR2 YYEKEE (reference sequence). CDR3 size: 14 residues. Trimming stripped 7 bases from V and 6 bases from J, with 17 bases between.

The chain has TRBV6-1 and TRBJ1-1; no firm D call. V gave up 2 bases and J gave up 5 bases, with 15 bases separating them. Per germline, CDR1 MNHNS and CDR2 SASEGT. The CDR3 is 15 amino acids. CDR3 protein: CASSELGALSTEAFF. CDR3 DNA sequence: TGTGCCAGCAGTGAACTTGGAGCGTTGAGTACTGAAGCTTTCTTT.

The chain uses TRBV6-4 and TRBJ2-3, with a weak D call TRBD1 (5 bases). Looked up from germline, CDR1 is MRHNA and CDR2 is SNTAGT. The CDR3 has 14 residues. V shed 4 bases and J shed 2 bases, with 10 bases lying between them. DNA for the CDR3: TGTGCCAGCAGTGCAGAGACAGTCACAGATACGCAGTATTTT. It specifies CASSAETVTDTQYF.

This sequence joins TRBV9 and TRBJ1-1, with a tentative D call TRBD1 (6 bases). The CDR3 contains 15 residues. The germline V gene has CDR1 SGDLS and CDR2 YYNGEE. Trimming pared 5 bases from V and 1 base from J, leaving 15 bases between. The CDR3 DNA reads TGTGCCAGCAGTGGTCAGAGACAGGCGAACACTGAAGCTTTCTTT. It specifies CASSGQRQANTEAFF.

This chain uses TRBV14 with TRBJ2-5; the D gene is possibly TRBD1 (6 bases). Trimming removed 5 bases at V and 5 bases at J, with 18 bases between. The CDR3 is made up of 15 amino acids. Germline-derived CDR1 and CDR2 are SGHDN and FVKESK. CDR3 sequence: CASSGRTVGLETQYF. In DNA, the CDR3 is TGTGCCAGCAGCGGTCGGACAGTCGGTCTGGAGACCCAGTACTTC.

V is TRBV7-3 and J is TRBJ2-3; D is uncertain. The germline V and J ends were trimmed by 5 bases and 0 bases, with 15 bases remaining between them. The germline V gene has CDR1 SGHTA and CDR2 FQGTGA. There are 16 residues in the CDR3. The CDR3, as DNA: TGTGCCAGCAGCGCTCAGGCGCCCACTAGCACAGATACGCAGTATTTT. It yields the protein CASSAQAPTSTDTQYF.

The J gene is TRBJ2-7, the V gene TRBV6-5; 8 nucleotides align to TRBD1. V trimming: 7 bases; J trimming: 3 bases; junction bases outside the gene matches: 11. Per germline, CDR1 MNHEY and CDR2 SVGAGI. This CDR3 comprises 15 residues. This CDR3 reads CASKLHRGQGYEQYF. In DNA form, the CDR3 reads TGTGCCAGCAAGTTGCACCGCGGACAGGGCTACGAGCAGTACTTC.

V gene TRBV5-1 combines with J gene TRBJ1-4; D not certain. CDR3 length equals 15 residues. Germline CDR1 is SGHRS and CDR2 is YFSETQ. Trimming removed 2 bases from V and 7 bases from J, with 15 bases in between. The CDR3 region is CASSFRWEGGEKLFF. Written as DNA, the CDR3 is TGCGCCAGCAGCTTCAGGTGGGAAGGCGGTGAAAAACTGTTTTTT.

This chain links TRBV14 with TRBJ2-5; D uncertain. The CDR3 is 12 residues long. Germline values: CDR1 SGHDN, CDR2 FVKESK. V was cut by 1 base and J by 5 bases, with 5 bases left in between. Here the CDR3 DNA reads TGTGCCAGCAGCCAAGTCTCGGAGACCCAGTACTTC. The encoded protein is CASSQVSETQYF.

This rearrangement joins TRBV15 to TRBJ2-5; 9 bases agree with TRBD1. The CDR3 contains 15 residues. After removal of 4 bases from V and 2 bases from J, the junction contained 5 bases not matched to a gene. The germline V gene has CDR1 LNHNV and CDR2 YYDKDF (reference sequence). The CDR3 reads CATSKGDRGQETQYF. Written as DNA, the CDR3 is TGTGCCACCAGCAAAGGCGACAGGGGGCAAGAGACCCAGTACTTC.

The chain links TRBV5-4 to TRBJ2-4, with 9 bases identical to TRBD1. Germline lookup yields CDR1 SGHNT and CDR2 YYREEE (reference sequence). V shed 4 bases and J 0 bases; nucleotides not matched to a gene: 5. The CDR3 is 16 residues long. This CDR3 is CASSPGQGGAKNIQYF. The CDR3 coding sequence is TGTGCCAGCAGCCCGGGACAGGGAGGAGCCAAAAACATTCAGTACTTC.

The chain couples TRBV7-9 to TRBJ2-4; weak D call: TRBD1 (7 bases). This CDR3 has 15 residues. The V and J ends lost 5 bases and 3 bases respectively, with 14 bases between them. Looked up from germline, CDR1 is SEHNR and CDR2 is FQNEAQ (reference sequence). The CDR3 DNA reads as TGTGCCAGCAGCGACGCGGGACAGCTCAAAAACATTCAGTACTTC. Translating gives CASSDAGQLKNIQYF.

The sample holds a few counts of this clone. The gene calls are TRBV18 and TRBJ1-2; unclear D gene. Germline lookup yields CDR1 KGHSH and CDR2 LQKENI. This CDR3 region has 14 residues. The ends were cut back, 2 bases at V and 7 bases at J, with 14 bases in the middle. Here the CDR3 DNA reads TGTGCCAGCTCACCAACAACTGGGAAGGGTGGCTACACCTTC. Its protein is CASSPTTGKGGYTF.

At least ten counts were recorded for this clone. J is TRBJ1-2 and V is TRBV6-4; TRBD1 is a possible D gene (6 bases). This CDR3 region has 13 residues. The germline V gene encodes CDR1 MRHNA and CDR2 SNTAGT. Trimming shortened V by 3 bases and J by 7 bases, and 12 bases separated the two germline ends. The chain's CDR3 is CASSDQGRGGYTF. CDR3 coding DNA: TGTGCCAGCAGTGATCAGGGGCGCGGTGGCTACACCTTC.

V usage is TRBV2 and J usage is TRBJ2-2; 9 bases match TRBD1. Germline V CDR1 and CDR2: SNHLY, FYNNEI. CDR3 length equals 16 residues. V gave up 5 bases and J gave up 4 bases; unmatched junction bases: 8. The CDR3 DNA sequence: TGTGCCAGCAGTTTACAGGGGGCTGATTTCACCGGGGAGCTGTTTTTT. It specifies CASSLQGADFTGELFF.

This clone was picked up a small number of times. The rearrangement uses TRBV4-1 and TRBJ1-2, with D unclear. This CDR3 is 13 amino acids long. Germline V gives CDR1 MGHRA, CDR2 YSYEKL. V lost 0 bases and J lost 2, with 4 bases in between. CDR3 DNA sequence: TGCGCCAGCAGCCAAGACAGGAACTATGGCTACACCTTC. Translation: CASSQDRNYGYTF.

This chain joins TRBV21-1 and TRBJ1-1; the D segment call TRBD1 is taken from the table without a DNA check. TRBV21-1 is listed as a pseudogene. The CDR3 runs to 16 residues. This chain's CDR3 is CASSLWTGGGSTEAFF. CDR3 coding DNA: TGTGCCAGCAGCCTATGGACAGGGGGCGGCAGCACTGAAGCTTTCTTT.

This chain uses TRBV10-1 with TRBJ1-2, with 8 bases matching TRBD1. With 6 bases clipped from V and 8 bases from J, the junction kept 11 bases outside the gene matches. This CDR3 contains 14 residues. CDR1 is WNHNN, CDR2 SYGVQD, per germline (reference sequence). Here the CDR3 DNA reads TGCGCCAGCAGAGAGGGACAGGTCAGCCGCGGCTACACCTTC. Translating it yields CASREGQVSRGYTF.

The gene calls are TRBV25-1 and TRBJ1-5; 10 bases are a match to TRBD1. This CDR3 region has 15 residues. Germline CDR1 reads MGHDK; CDR2 reads SYGVNS. The trim removed 10 bases at V and 3 bases at J, leaving 9 bases unmatched. The CDR3: CAIRTGGLDNQPQHF. Here the CDR3 DNA reads TGTGCCATCCGGACAGGGGGTTTAGACAATCAGCCCCAGCATTTT.

This chain links TRBV19 with TRBJ2-3; 13 positions match TRBD2. The junction had 4 bases not matched to a gene; V was cut back by 3 bases and J by 4 bases. Germline V lookup: CDR1 LNHDA, CDR2 SQIVND (reference sequence). This CDR3 is 16 amino acids long. The CDR3 spells CASSMKLAGGSDTQYF. CDR3 coding DNA: TGTGCCAGTAGTATGAAACTAGCGGGGGGGTCAGATACGCAGTATTTT.